The 24 T cell receptor beta chains listed next were all sequenced from one sample in a study of T cell responses to AZD1222 COVID-19 vaccine (dated by TCRdb to about 2021). This specimen's time point label, interpreted: about 28 days (+/-7) after the second vaccine dose. Libraries were built with the immunoSEQ multiplex PCR assay. In its TCRdb copy, this immuneACCESS table keeps in-frame sequences only and misses some clones. Where compared with another copy, unresolved V genes explain less than half of these, and the others have no known cause. The sample yields over 140,000 clones; roughly 92% were counted once. The ten largest account for 3.5% to 4.5% of the sample. The specimen comprised peripheral blood, sampled 28 days after the second AZD1222 dose. These receptors were collected from an adult who received the AZD1222 COVID-19 vaccine.

The rearrangement joins TRBV20-1 to TRBJ2-7; 7 positions agree with TRBD2. The CDR3 has 13 amino acids. Germline V gives CDR1 DFQATT, CDR2 SNEGSKA (reference sequence). V lost 5 bases to trimming and J lost 0 bases; unmatched junction nucleotides: 4. The CDR3 region is CSARAGVSYEQYF. DNA for the CDR3: TGCAGTGCTCGTGCGGGAGTCTCCTACGAGCAGTACTTC.

The CDR3: CASSPTSARYEQFF. The CDR3 nucleotides read TGCGCCAGCAGCCCGACTAGCGCGAGGTATGAGCAGTTCTTC. The chain carries TRBV5-1 and TRBJ2-1; TRBD2 matches at 8 bases. Per the germline V gene, CDR1 is SGHRS and CDR2 is YFSETQ. The CDR3 totals 14 residues. V lost 4 bases to trimming and J lost 8 bases; unmatched junction nucleotides: 8.

The gene calls are TRBV4-2 and TRBJ1-1; a weak D match, TRBD1 (5 bases). The CDR3 spans 16 residues. The germline V gene has CDR1 LGHNA and CDR2 YNFKEQ. The V and J ends lost 3 bases and 1 base respectively, with 15 bases between them. The CDR3 DNA reads as TGTGCCAGCAGCCAGGTGGCGGGACCTAAGAACACTGAAGCTTTCTTT. Its protein is CASSQVAGPKNTEAFF.

The genes are TRBV3-1 (or the pseudogene TRBV3-2) and TRBJ2-7, with 7 bases matching TRBD2. V lost 4 bases to trimming and J lost 5 bases; unmatched junction nucleotides: 17. The CDR3 consists of 17 residues. Germline V lookup: CDR1 LGHDT, CDR2 YNNKEL (reference sequence). CDR3 DNA: TGTGCCAGCAGCCCCTGGATCCTGGCGGGAGACTCTAACGAGCAGTACTTC. This sequence encodes CASSPWILAGDSNEQYF.

The CDR3 reads CASGEDYNSPLHF. CDR3 sequence (DNA): TGTGCCAGTGGGGAAGACTATAATTCACCCCTCCACTTT. The rearrangement links TRBV19 to TRBJ1-6; D unclear. V gave up 8 bases and J gave up 3 bases, with 8 bases separating them. The CDR3 extends over 13 amino acids. CDR1 is LNHDA and CDR2 is SQIVND in the germline V gene (reference sequence).

The rearrangement links TRBV5-5 to TRBJ1-1, with 9 bases matching TRBD1. Germline trimming cut 4 bases from V and 1 base from J; bases unmatched to any gene: 5. The CDR3 extends over 15 amino acids. Looked up from germline, CDR1 is SGHKS and CDR2 is YYEKEE (reference sequence). As DNA, the CDR3 is TGTGCCAGCAGCCAAAGGACAGGGGCGAACACTGAAGCTTTCTTT. Its protein product is CASSQRTGANTEAFF.

The chain is built from TRBV5-1 and TRBJ1-1; D is perhaps TRBD1 (5 bases). The CDR3 has 14 residues. V was pared by 3 bases and J by 5 bases, with 14 bases between. Germline CDR1 SGHRS, CDR2 YFSETQ. CDR3: CASSSRVGGTEAFF. CDR3 nucleotide sequence: TGCGCCAGCAGCTCTAGGGTGGGGGGGACTGAAGCTTTCTTT.

V is TRBV30 and J is TRBJ1-1, with a possible D match to TRBD1 (5 bases). This CDR3 has 15 amino acids. Per germline, CDR1 GTSNPN and CDR2 SVGIG (reference sequence). Trimming removed 7 bases at V and 1 base at J, with 19 bases between. The CDR3 here is CASHLRGKTNTEAFF. CDR3 bases: TGTGCCTCCCACCTAAGGGGCAAGACGAACACTGAAGCTTTCTTT. The whole variable domain, filled in from reference TRBV30 and TRBJ1-1, reads SQTIHQWPATLVQPVGSPLSLECTVEGTSNPNLYWYRQAAGRGLQLLFYSVGIGQISSEVPQNLSASRPQDRQFILSSKKLLLSDSGFYLCASHLRGKTNTEAFFGQGTRLTVV.

The rearrangement uses TRBV18 and TRBJ2-1, with a tentative D call TRBD2 (6 bases). The CDR3 covers 15 residues. In germline, CDR1 is KGHSH, CDR2 LQKENI. Between the trimmed V and J ends, which lost 5 bases and 6 bases, there was a span of 17 bases. The DNA for the CDR3 is TGTGCCAGCTCAAGGGACTCGAGAGGGGCCAATGAGCAGTTCTTC. This codes for CASSRDSRGANEQFF.

The CDR3 DNA reads TGCGCCACCAGTGGAGAACTCCAAGAGACCCAGTACTTC. This encodes CATSGELQETQYF. The J gene is TRBJ2-5, the V gene TRBV5-1; D remains ambiguous. CDR3 size: 13 residues. The V gene's germline CDR1 is SGHRS and CDR2 YFSETQ. V was pared by 9 bases and J by 1 base, with 13 bases between.

The chain's CDR3 is CASSLLETQYF. CDR3 DNA sequence: TGTGCCAGCAGCCTATTAGAGACCCAGTACTTC. This chain links TRBV2 with TRBJ2-5; D is uncertain. This CDR3 region has 11 residues. The germline gives CDR1 SNHLY, CDR2 FYNNEI. V was cut by 6 bases and J by 4 bases, with 6 bases left in between.

The chain couples TRBV27 to TRBJ2-3, with 10 bases aligning to TRBD2. The CDR3 sequence is 17 residues long. Germline V gene data show CDR1 as MNHEY and CDR2 as SMNVEV (reference sequence). Germline trimming cut 2 bases from V and 3 bases from J; bases unmatched to any gene: 8. The CDR3 is CASSLRAGGPRTDTQYF. The CDR3 nucleotides are TGTGCCAGCAGTTTACGAGCGGGAGGGCCAAGAACAGATACGCAGTATTTT.

The CDR3 nucleotides are TGTGCCAGCAGCGAGACCCCAGGGAAGTCACCCCTCCACTTT. Its protein product is CASSETPGKSPLHF. The V gene is TRBV27, the J gene TRBJ1-6, with D possibly being TRBD1 (5 bases). The CDR3 runs 14 residues. Germline lookup yields CDR1 MNHEY and CDR2 SMNVEV (reference sequence). V lost 6 bases to trimming and J lost 10 bases, with 16 bases between them.

As to this clone: The sample carries other DNA sequences with the same CDR3. The gene calls are TRBV27 and TRBJ1-1; no reliable D call. Trimming took off 3 bases at V and 5 bases at J, with 4 bases between the two ends. CDR3 size: 11 residues. Germline V CDR1 and CDR2: MNHEY, SMNVEV (reference sequence). The DNA of the CDR3 is TGTGCCAGCAGTTTGGGGACTGAAGCTTTCTTT. This translates into CASSLGTEAFF.

In this sample, this clone turned up once. The J gene is TRBJ1-5, the V gene TRBV11-2; D unclear. V was cut by 3 bases and J by 0 bases, with 15 bases left in between. CDR1 SGHAT and CDR2 FQNNGV come from the germline V gene. The CDR3 runs 17 residues. The CDR3 DNA follows: TGTGCCAGCAGCTTGGGCGTGATGGGAGGTAGCAATCAGCCCCAGCATTTT. It is translated as CASSLGVMGGSNQPQHF.

As DNA, the CDR3 is TGTGCCAGCAGCTTCGCAGGGGGGTCCTACGAGCAGTACTTC. It specifies CASSFAGGSYEQYF. This sequence joins TRBV13 and TRBJ2-7; D might be TRBD1 (7 bases). This CDR3 contains 14 residues. Trimming took 3 bases from V and 1 from J, leaving 10 bases between them. Germline V gene lookup returns CDR1 PRHDT and CDR2 FYEKMQ (reference sequence).

This clone was seen a single time. This chain connects TRBV7-2 to TRBJ2-7; 9 bases fit TRBD1. Germline trimming cut 0 bases from V and 0 bases from J; bases unmatched to any gene: 9. CDR1 is SGHTA and CDR2 is FQGNSA in the germline V gene. The CDR3 covers 18 residues. CDR3 protein: CASSLAGQGFTSSYEQYF. CDR3 DNA sequence: TGTGCCAGCAGCTTAGCGGGACAGGGATTTACGAGCTCCTACGAGCAGTACTTC.

This chain uses TRBV28 with TRBJ1-2; no reliable D call. The CDR3 loop spans 14 amino acids. V was shortened by 1 base and J by 6 bases, with 12 bases between the two germline ends. The germline gives CDR1 MDHEN, CDR2 SYDVKM. The CDR3 protein is CASSLFRPKNGYTF. The CDR3 DNA reads as TGTGCCAGCAGTTTATTTAGACCCAAGAATGGCTACACCTTC.

The V call is TRBV3-1 (or the pseudogene TRBV3-2), the J call TRBJ1-4; no definite D call. This CDR3 contains 14 residues. Per the germline V gene, CDR1 is LGHDT and CDR2 is YNNKEL (reference sequence). V was pared by 3 bases and J by 3 bases, with 8 bases between. In DNA, the CDR3 is TGTGCCAGCAGCCATCGACACTCTAATGAAAAACTGTTTTTT. It codes for CASSHRHSNEKLFF.

This chain connects TRBV28 to TRBJ1-3, with a possible D match to TRBD1 (5 bases). The CDR3 extends over 15 amino acids. Germline lookup yields CDR1 MDHEN and CDR2 SYDVKM. V dropped 6 bases and J dropped 2 bases, with 14 bases sitting between them. CDR3 in amino acids: CASSEPGTPGNTIYF. The CDR3 DNA reads TGTGCCAGCAGCGAACCAGGGACCCCTGGAAACACCATATATTTT.

V is TRBV30 and J is TRBJ1-2; TRBD1 matches at 7 bases. The germline gives CDR1 GTSNPN, CDR2 SVGIG (reference sequence). Trimming removed 4 bases from V and 3 bases from J; junction bases left unmatched: 11. This CDR3 is 15 amino acids long. CDR3 residues: CAWTEGGGAYYGYTF. CDR3 sequence (DNA): TGTGCCTGGACCGAGGGAGGGGGCGCGTACTATGGCTACACCTTC.

The gene calls are TRBV7-2 and TRBJ1-1, with 11 bases that match TRBD1. This CDR3 is built from 14 residues. The V segment lost 4 bases and the J segment 5 bases; nucleotides outside the gene matches: 3. Germline loops: CDR1 SGHTA, CDR2 FQGNSA. DNA for the CDR3: TGTGCCAGCAGCTCCGGGACAGGGGGGACTGAAGCTTTCTTT. Translation gives CASSSGTGGTEAFF.

The V call is TRBV29-1, the J call TRBJ2-5; D possibly uses TRBD1 or TRBD2 (6 bases each). The germline V and J ends were trimmed by 5 bases and 5 bases, with 15 bases remaining between them. CDR3 length: 13 amino acids. Germline CDR1 reads SQVTM; CDR2 reads ANQGSEA. CDR3 protein: CSVPTGAGETQYF. The CDR3 DNA reads TGCAGCGTTCCGACGGGGGCCGGGGAGACCCAGTACTTC.

CDR3 DNA: TGCGCCAGCAGCCAAGATGGGTACAGGATCATGAACACTGAAGCTTTCTTT. Translating it yields CASSQDGYRIMNTEAFF. The genes are TRBV4-1 and TRBJ1-1; perhaps TRBD1 as D (5 bases). The CDR3 is 17 amino acids. Germline V lookup: CDR1 MGHRA, CDR2 YSYEKL. V shed 0 bases and J shed 0 bases, with 14 bases lying between them.